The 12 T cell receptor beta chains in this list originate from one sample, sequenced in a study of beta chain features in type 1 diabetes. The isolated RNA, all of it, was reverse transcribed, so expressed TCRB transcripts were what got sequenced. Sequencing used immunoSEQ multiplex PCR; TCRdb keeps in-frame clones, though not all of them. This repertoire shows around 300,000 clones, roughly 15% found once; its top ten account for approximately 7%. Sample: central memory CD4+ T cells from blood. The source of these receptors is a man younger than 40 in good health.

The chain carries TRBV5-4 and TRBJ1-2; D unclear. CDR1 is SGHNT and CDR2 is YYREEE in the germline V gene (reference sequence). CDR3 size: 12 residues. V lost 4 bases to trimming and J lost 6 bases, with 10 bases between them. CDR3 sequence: CASSPDGNGYTF. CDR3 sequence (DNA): TGTGCCAGCAGCCCGGACGGGAATGGCTACACCTTC.

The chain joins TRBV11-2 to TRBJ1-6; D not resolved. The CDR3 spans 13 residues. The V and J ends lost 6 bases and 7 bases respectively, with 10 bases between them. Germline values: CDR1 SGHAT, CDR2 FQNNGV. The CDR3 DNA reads TGTGCCAGCAGGGCCTTAGGGAATTCACCCCTCCACTTT. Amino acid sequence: CASRALGNSPLHF.

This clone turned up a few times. The CDR3 DNA follows: TGTGCCAGCAGCGAAACAGGGGTTTTAGCTGAAGCTTTCTTT. Its protein is CASSETGVLAEAFF. The chain recombines TRBV7-2 with TRBJ1-1; TRBD1 agrees at 7 bases. Germline V gene lookup returns CDR1 SGHTA and CDR2 FQGNSA. With 5 bases clipped from V and 6 bases from J, the junction kept 9 bases outside the gene matches. The CDR3 runs 14 residues. Full variable domain (rest looked up from reference TRBV7-2 and TRBJ1-1): GAGVSQSPSNKVTEKGKDVELRCDPISGHTALYWYRQSLGQGLEFLIYFQGNSAPDKSGLPSDRFSAERTGGSVSTLTIQRTQQEDSAVYLCASSETGVLAEAFFGQGTRLTVV.

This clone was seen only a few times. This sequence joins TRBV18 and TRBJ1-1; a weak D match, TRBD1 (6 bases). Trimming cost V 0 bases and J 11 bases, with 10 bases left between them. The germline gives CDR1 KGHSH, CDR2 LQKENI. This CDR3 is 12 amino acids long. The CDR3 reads CASSPPDRGAFF. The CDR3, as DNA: TGTGCCAGCTCACCACCGGACAGAGGGGCTTTCTTT.

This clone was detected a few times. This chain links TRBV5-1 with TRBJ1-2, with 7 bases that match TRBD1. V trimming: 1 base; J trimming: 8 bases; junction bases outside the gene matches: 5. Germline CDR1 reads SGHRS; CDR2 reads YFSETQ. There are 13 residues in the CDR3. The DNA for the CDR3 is TGCGCCAGCAGCTTGACAGGGGCCGGGGGCTACACCTTC. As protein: CASSLTGAGGYTF.

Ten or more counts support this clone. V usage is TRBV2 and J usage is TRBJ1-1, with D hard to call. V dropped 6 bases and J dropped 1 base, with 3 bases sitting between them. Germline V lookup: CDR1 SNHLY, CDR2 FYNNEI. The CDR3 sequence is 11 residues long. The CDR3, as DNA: TGTGCCAGCAGCTCGAACACTGAAGCTTTCTTT. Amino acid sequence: CASSSNTEAFF.

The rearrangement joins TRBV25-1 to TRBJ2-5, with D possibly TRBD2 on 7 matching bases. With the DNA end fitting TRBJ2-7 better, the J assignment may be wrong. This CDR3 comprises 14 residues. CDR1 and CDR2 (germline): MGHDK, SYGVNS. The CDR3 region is CASSAQGGAYEQYF. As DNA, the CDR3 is TGTGCCAGCAGTGCCCAAGGGGGGGCCTACGAGCAGTACTTC.

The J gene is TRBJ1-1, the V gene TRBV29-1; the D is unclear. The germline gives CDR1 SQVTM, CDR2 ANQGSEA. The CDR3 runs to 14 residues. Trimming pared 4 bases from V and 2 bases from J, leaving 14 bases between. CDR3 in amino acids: CSVAPLSGNTEAFF. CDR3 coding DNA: TGCAGCGTTGCCCCCTTATCGGGTAACACTGAAGCTTTCTTT. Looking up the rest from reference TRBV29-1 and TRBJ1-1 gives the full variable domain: SAVISQKPSRDICQRGTSLTIQCQVDSQVTMMFWYRQQPGQSLTLIATANQGSEATYESGFVIDKFPISRPNLTFSTLTVSNMSPEDSSIYLCSVAPLSGNTEAFFGQGTRLTVV.

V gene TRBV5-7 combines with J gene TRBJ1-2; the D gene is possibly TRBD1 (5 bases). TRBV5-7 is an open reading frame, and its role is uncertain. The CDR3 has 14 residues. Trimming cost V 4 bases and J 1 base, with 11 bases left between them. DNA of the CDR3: TGTGCCAGCAGCCCCCCCGGGGGTAACTATGGCTACACCTTC. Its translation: CASSPPGGNYGYTF.

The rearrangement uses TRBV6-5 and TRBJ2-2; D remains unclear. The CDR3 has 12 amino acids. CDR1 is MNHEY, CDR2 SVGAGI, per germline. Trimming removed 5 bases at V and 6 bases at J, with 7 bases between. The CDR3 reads CASSRDPGELFF. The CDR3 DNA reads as TGTGCCAGCAGTCGAGATCCCGGGGAGCTGTTTTTT.

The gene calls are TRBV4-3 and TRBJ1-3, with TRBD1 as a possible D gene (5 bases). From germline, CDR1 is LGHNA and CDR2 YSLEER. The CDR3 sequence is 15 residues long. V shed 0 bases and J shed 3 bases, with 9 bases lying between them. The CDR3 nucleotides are TGCGCCAGCAGCCAAGAGTGGAGGGGTGGAAACACCATATATTTT. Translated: CASSQEWRGGNTIYF.

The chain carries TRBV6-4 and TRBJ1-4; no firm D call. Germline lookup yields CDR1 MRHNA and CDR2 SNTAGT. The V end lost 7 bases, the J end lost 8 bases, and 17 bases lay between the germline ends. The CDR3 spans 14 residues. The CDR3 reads CASTETGFWEKLFF. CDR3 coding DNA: TGTGCCAGCACCGAGACGGGTTTTTGGGAAAAACTGTTTTTT.